This T cell receptor (beta chain) was identified during a study of identical twins. Study-wide results and limits: Excess low generation probability was seen in twin-shared out-of-frame alpha sequences. Analyses of zero insertions could, in part, be confounded by invariant MAIT and iNKT cells. The abundant beta clonotypes from cord blood had fewer insertions, and memory repertoires had none of this.

The germline CDR1 and CDR2 sequences are SGHRS and YFSETQ. This CDR3 spans 15 amino acids. V dropped 6 bases and J dropped 1; count of bases not matched to a gene: 7. TCRdb fed the 5' RACE reads into MiXCR, producing one record per CDR3 protein. The data hold hundreds of thousands of distinct CDR3 sequences, with over 8.5% observed a single time. This clonotype was counted a few times. Its antigen remains unknown. These records were also assigned to another study, of yellow fever vaccine responses in identical twins. Per that study: Twins reportedly mounted vaccine T cell responses that seemed partly convergent, partly personalized.

The material sequenced was PBMCs. This TCR came from a woman younger than 30 in good health. This chain uses TRBV5-1 with TRBJ2-1, with 7 bases lining up with TRBD1. The CDR3 here is CASTPDRESYNEQFF. CDR3 in DNA: TGCGCCAGCACCCCTGACAGGGAATCCTACAATGAGCAGTTCTTC.